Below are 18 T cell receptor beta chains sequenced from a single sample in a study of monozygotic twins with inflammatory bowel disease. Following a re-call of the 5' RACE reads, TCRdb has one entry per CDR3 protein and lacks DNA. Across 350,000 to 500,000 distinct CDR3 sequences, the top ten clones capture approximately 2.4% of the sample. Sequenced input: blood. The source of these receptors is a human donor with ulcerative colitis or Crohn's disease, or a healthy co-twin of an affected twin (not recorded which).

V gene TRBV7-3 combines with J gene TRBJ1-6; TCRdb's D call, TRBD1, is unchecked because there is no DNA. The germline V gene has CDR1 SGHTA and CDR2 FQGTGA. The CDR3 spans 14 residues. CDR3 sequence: CASSKQVGGSPLHF.

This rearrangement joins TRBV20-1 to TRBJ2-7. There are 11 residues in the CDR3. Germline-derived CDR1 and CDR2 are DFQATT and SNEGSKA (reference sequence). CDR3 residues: CSAWAVGEQYF.

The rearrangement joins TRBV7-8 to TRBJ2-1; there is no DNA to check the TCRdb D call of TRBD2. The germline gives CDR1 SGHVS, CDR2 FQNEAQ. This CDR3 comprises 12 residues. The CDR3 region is CASSKRGDEQFF.

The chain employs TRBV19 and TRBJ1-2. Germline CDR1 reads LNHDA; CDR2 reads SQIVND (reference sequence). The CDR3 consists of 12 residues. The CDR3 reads CASSMPYYGYTF.

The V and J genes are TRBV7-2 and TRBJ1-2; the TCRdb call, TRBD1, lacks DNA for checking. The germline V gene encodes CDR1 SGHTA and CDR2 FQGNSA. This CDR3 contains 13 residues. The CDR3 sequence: CASSKGRDYGYTF.

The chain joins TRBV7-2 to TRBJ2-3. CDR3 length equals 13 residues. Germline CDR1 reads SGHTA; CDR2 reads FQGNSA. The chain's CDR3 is CASSAQHRDTQYF.

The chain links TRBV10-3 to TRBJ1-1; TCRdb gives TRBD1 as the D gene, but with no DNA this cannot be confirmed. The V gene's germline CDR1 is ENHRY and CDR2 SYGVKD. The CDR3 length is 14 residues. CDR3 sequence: CATVPGQGSAEAFF.

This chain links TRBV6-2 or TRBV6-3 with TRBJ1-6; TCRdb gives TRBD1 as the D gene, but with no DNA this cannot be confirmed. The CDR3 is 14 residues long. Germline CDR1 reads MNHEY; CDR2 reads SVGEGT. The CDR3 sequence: CASSYVQGNSPLHF.

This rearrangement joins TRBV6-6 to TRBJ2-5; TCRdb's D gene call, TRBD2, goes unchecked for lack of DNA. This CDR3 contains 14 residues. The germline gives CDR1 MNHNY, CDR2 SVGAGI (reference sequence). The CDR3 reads CASSGLEHYETQYF.

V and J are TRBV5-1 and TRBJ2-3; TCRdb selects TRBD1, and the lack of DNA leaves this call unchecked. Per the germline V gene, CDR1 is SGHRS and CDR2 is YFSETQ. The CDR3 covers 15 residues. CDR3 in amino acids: CASSPPGLSTDTQYF. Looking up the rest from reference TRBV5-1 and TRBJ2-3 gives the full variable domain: KAGVTQTPRYLIKTRGQQVTLSCSPISGHRSVSWYQQTPGQGLQFLFEYFSETQRNKGNFPGRFSGRQFSNSRSEMNVSTLELGDSALYLCASSPPGLSTDTQYFGPGTRLTVL.

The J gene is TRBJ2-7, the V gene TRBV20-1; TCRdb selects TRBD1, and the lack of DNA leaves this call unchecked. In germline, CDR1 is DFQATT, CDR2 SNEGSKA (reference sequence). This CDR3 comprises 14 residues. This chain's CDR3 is CSARLAGGAWEQYF.

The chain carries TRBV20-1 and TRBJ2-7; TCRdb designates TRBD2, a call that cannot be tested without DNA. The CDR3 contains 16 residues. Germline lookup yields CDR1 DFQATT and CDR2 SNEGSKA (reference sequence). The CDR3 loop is CSAAAASGRASYEQYF.

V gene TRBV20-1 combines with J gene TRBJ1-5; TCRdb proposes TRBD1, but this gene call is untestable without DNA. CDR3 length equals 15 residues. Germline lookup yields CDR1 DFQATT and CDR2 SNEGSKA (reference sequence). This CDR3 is CSAAGTADSNQPQHF.

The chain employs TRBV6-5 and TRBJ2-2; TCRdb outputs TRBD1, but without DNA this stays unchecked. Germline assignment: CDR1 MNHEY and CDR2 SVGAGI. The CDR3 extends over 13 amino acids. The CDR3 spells CASSRDMTGELFF.

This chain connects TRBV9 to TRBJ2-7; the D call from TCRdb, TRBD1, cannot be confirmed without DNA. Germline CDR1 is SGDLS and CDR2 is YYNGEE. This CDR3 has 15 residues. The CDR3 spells CASSESAGRGYEQYF. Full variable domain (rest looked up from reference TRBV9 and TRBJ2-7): DSGVTQTPKHLITATGQRVTLRCSPRSGDLSVYWYQQSLDQGLQFLIQYYNGEERAKGNILERFSAQQFPDLHSELNLSSLELGDSALYFCASSESAGRGYEQYFGPGTRLTVT.

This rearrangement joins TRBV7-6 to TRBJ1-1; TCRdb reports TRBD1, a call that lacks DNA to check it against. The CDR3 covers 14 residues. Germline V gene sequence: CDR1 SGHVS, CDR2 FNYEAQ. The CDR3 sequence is CASSFLSGETEAFF.

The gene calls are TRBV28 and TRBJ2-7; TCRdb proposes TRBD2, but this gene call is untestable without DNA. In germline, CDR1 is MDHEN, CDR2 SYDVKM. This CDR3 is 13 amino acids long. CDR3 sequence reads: CASWEGSSYEQYF. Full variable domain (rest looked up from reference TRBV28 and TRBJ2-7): DVKVTQSSRYLVKRTGEKVFLECVQDMDHENMFWYRQDPGLGLRLIYFSYDVKMKEKGDIPEGYSVSREKKERFSLILESASTNQTSMYLCASWEGSSYEQYFGPGTRLTVT.

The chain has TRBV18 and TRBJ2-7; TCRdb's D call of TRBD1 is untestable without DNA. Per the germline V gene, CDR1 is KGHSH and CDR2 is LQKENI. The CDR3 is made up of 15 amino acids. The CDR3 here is CASSPEGQGVYEQYF.